This passage covers 18 T cell receptor beta chains from one sample sequenced in a study of CD8 T cells in Susac syndrome. An input of about 0.5 to 1 ug of RNA was subjected to reverse transcription using random hexamers. TCRdb re-derived calls from the immunoSEQ multiplex PCR reads in MiXCR, one entry per CDR3 protein. Here the sample spans under 200,000 distinct CDR3 sequences, approximately 94% being singletons. The specimen sequenced was CD4+ T cells from PBMCs. These receptors were taken from a human donor with Susac syndrome.

This clonotype has a single count. The chain is built from TRBV7-3 and TRBJ2-3; D remains ambiguous. The V and J ends lost 3 bases and 4 bases respectively, with 14 bases between them. Germline CDR1 SGHTA, CDR2 FQGTGA. The CDR3 loop spans 15 amino acids. Here the CDR3 DNA reads TGTGCCAGCAGCTTTACCTCCTCTAAAGCAGATACGCAGTATTTT. Translated, it gives CASSFTSSKADTQYF.

This chain connects TRBV7-9 to TRBJ1-2; TRBD1 matches at 10 bases. V lost 0 bases and J lost 6; bases outside the gene matches: 4. The V gene's germline CDR1 is SEHNR and CDR2 FQNEAQ (reference sequence). The CDR3 loop spans 15 amino acids. The CDR3 DNA reads TGTGCCAGCAGCTTAGCGTCCGGGACAGGGGATGGCTACACCTTC. Residues: CASSLASGTGDGYTF.

V and J are TRBV5-1 and TRBJ2-1; 9 positions agree with TRBD1. J was trimmed by 6 bases and V by 4 bases; bases with no gene match: 11. The CDR3 runs 16 residues. The V gene's germline CDR1 is SGHRS and CDR2 YFSETQ. The DNA for the CDR3 is TGCGCCAGCAGCCCGGCTCCGGGACAGGGTGGCAATGAGCAGTTCTTC. It specifies CASSPAPGQGGNEQFF.

The gene calls are TRBV12-5 and TRBJ1-1; D perhaps matches TRBD1 (5 bases). Trimming left V 2 bases short and J 0 bases short, with 13 bases between. In germline, CDR1 is LGHNT, CDR2 FRNRAP. This CDR3 is built from 16 residues. The CDR3 sequence: CASGLRGPTMNTEAFF. The CDR3 DNA reads TGTGCTAGTGGTTTGAGGGGACCGACGATGAACACTGAAGCTTTCTTT.

The V and J genes are TRBV12-3 or TRBV12-4 and TRBJ1-5; TRBD1 is a possible D gene (5 bases). Trimming took off 3 bases at V and 4 bases at J, with 10 bases between the two ends. This CDR3 is built from 14 residues. The CDR3 protein is CASSLGQRNQPQHF. CDR3 in DNA: TGTGCCAGCAGTTTGGGGCAGCGAAATCAGCCCCAGCATTTT.

This clonotype was found once. The chain has TRBV18 and TRBJ2-1; no clear D gene. This CDR3 is built from 19 residues. In germline, CDR1 is KGHSH, CDR2 LQKENI. V gave up 1 base and J gave up 5 bases, with 24 bases separating them. CDR3 loop: CASSPLAGTRIVEHNEQFF. As DNA, the CDR3 is TGTGCCAGCTCACCACTTGCTGGAACACGAATCGTCGAACACAATGAGCAGTTCTTC.

V is TRBV20-1 and J is TRBJ2-7, with 9 bases that match TRBD2. With V trimmed by 6 bases and J by 3 bases, 15 bases remained unmatched. The CDR3 has 16 amino acids. Germline V gene data show CDR1 as DFQATT and CDR2 as SNEGSKA (reference sequence). The CDR3 sequence: CSATPLSGGKFYEQYF. The CDR3 DNA reads as TGCAGTGCAACCCCCTTGAGCGGGGGGAAGTTCTACGAGCAGTACTTC.

The chain recombines TRBV29-1 with TRBJ2-7; 8 bases match TRBD2. Trimming took 5 bases from V and 5 from J; bases not matched to a gene: 14. This CDR3 has 15 amino acids. Germline V gives CDR1 SQVTM, CDR2 ANQGSEA. The DNA for the CDR3 is TGCAGCGTTAGAACAGGACTAGCTCAAGCCCACGAGCAGTACTTC. Translation gives CSVRTGLAQAHEQYF.

This clonotype was observed a single time. The chain has TRBV29-1 and TRBJ2-5; D not resolved. The V and J ends lost 3 bases and 2 bases respectively, with 10 bases between them. Per the germline V gene, CDR1 is SQVTM and CDR2 is ANQGSEA. The CDR3 consists of 13 residues. The CDR3 DNA is TGCAGCGTTGACAGGCAGGTTCAAGAGACCCAGTACTTC. Translated, it gives CSVDRQVQETQYF.

The V and J genes are TRBV9 and TRBJ2-3; D might be TRBD2 (7 bases). V dropped 4 bases and J dropped 2 bases, with 17 bases sitting between them. The CDR3 is 16 residues long. Looked up from germline, CDR1 is SGDLS and CDR2 is YYNGEE. This chain's CDR3 is CASSPAGGATTDTQYF. Written as DNA, the CDR3 is TGTGCCAGCAGCCCAGCTGGGGGGGCGACCACAGATACGCAGTATTTT.

This chain connects TRBV19 to TRBJ2-5; 14 nucleotides align to TRBD2. The CDR3 is made up of 16 amino acids. V trimming: 5 bases; J trimming: 2 bases; junction bases outside the gene matches: 4. Germline CDR1 is LNHDA and CDR2 is SQIVND (reference sequence). The CDR3 DNA sequence: TGTGCCAGTAGTCGGACTAGCGGGGGGCGGCAAGAGACCCAGTACTTC. Translated: CASSRTSGGRQETQYF.

The chain combines TRBV30 with TRBJ1-2, with D unresolved. The CDR3 covers 11 residues. The germline CDR1 and CDR2 sequences are GTSNPN and SVGIG (reference sequence). The V end lost 0 bases, the J end lost 6 bases, and 5 bases lay between the germline ends. The CDR3 coding sequence is TGTGCCTGGAGTGTACGGCATGGCTACACCTTC. Translation: CAWSVRHGYTF.

The chain is built from TRBV3-1 and TRBJ1-5, with 7 bases identical to TRBD1. The CDR3 spans 16 residues. The V gene end was trimmed by 3 bases and the J gene end by 5 bases; junction bases not matched to a gene: 10. CDR1 is LGHDT and CDR2 is YNNKEL in the germline V gene (reference sequence). In DNA form, the CDR3 reads TGTGCCAGCAGCCAGGGACTGGACAGGTCAGATCAGCCCCAGCATTTT. Its protein is CASSQGLDRSDQPQHF.

This chain uses TRBV20-1 with TRBJ1-1, with 9 nucleotides matching TRBD1. V lost 6 bases to trimming and J lost 5 bases; unmatched junction nucleotides: 4. Germline values: CDR1 DFQATT, CDR2 SNEGSKA (reference sequence). The CDR3 has 12 residues. CDR3 amino acids: CSAGQGWTEAFF. The DNA of the CDR3 is TGCAGTGCCGGACAGGGGTGGACTGAAGCTTTCTTT.

This clonotype was recorded once. The genes are TRBV9 and TRBJ2-2, with 13 bases lining up with TRBD2. V lost 1 base, J lost 7 bases, and 7 bases stayed unmatched. Per germline, CDR1 SGDLS and CDR2 YYNGEE. This CDR3 is built from 17 residues. The CDR3 DNA sequence: TGTGCCAGCAGCGTACCCCCACTAGCGGGGGGGGTCGGGGAGCTGTTTTTT. Translating it yields CASSVPPLAGGVGELFF.

The DNA for the CDR3 is TGTGCCAGCAGCTTTGACAGGATGAACACTGAAGCTTTCTTT. Translating it yields CASSFDRMNTEAFF. The chain has TRBV7-9 and TRBJ1-1; D possibly corresponds to TRBD1 (6 bases). The germline V gene has CDR1 SEHNR and CDR2 FQNEAQ (reference sequence). The CDR3 runs to 14 residues. Trimming cost V 3 bases and J 0 bases, with 8 bases left between them.

The V and J genes are TRBV20-1 and TRBJ2-7; 7 positions agree with TRBD1. Trimming took 5 bases from V and 2 from J; bases not matched to a gene: 12. The CDR3 totals 15 residues. Germline CDR1 is DFQATT and CDR2 is SNEGSKA (reference sequence). This CDR3 is CSAQNDLTGTYEQYF. The CDR3 bases are TGCAGTGCTCAAAACGACTTGACAGGGACCTACGAGCAGTACTTC.

V is TRBV9 and J is TRBJ1-3, with 7 bases fitting TRBD1. J gave up 2 bases and V 4 bases, and 6 bases lay outside the gene matches. The CDR3 sequence is 15 residues long. The germline CDR1 and CDR2 sequences are SGDLS and YYNGEE. As DNA, the CDR3 is TGTGCCAGCAGCCCTTCCGGGACAGCTGGAAACACCATATATTTT. Translating it yields CASSPSGTAGNTIYF.